This is a list of T cell receptor beta chains from one sample in a study of beta chain features in type 1 diabetes. Measured with immunoSEQ multiplex PCR; TCRdb has only the in-frame clones, and not every one. Of some 400,000 clones in the sample, about 15% were seen once. The specimen sequenced was naive CD4+ T cells from blood. The origin of the receptors is a woman under 30 in good health. Each CDR3 is given with its conserved first and last residue. The D gene is left open where the match is weak. A clone size is listed for some rows: how often the clone was seen (once, few, many), or a class if it is expanded.

j_call: TRBJ2-5
clone_size: few
d_call: -
v_call: TRBV7-2
cdr3_aa: CASSSTGPRETQYF
cdr3_nt: TGTGCCAGCAGCTCGACAGGTCCCAGGGAGACCCAGTACTTC

j_call: TRBJ2-1
clone_size: -
d_call: TRBD2
v_call: TRBV29-1
cdr3_aa: CSVKRGSSYNEQFF
cdr3_nt: TGCAGCGTGAAGCGGGGTAGCTCCTACAATGAGCAGTTCTTC

j_call: TRBJ2-7
clone_size: few
d_call: -
v_call: TRBV6-6
cdr3_aa: CASSWARVGYEQYF
cdr3_nt: TGTGCCAGCAGTTGGGCCAGGGTAGGTTACGAGCAGTACTTC

j_call: TRBJ1-2
clone_size: -
d_call: -
v_call: TRBV5-1
cdr3_aa: CASSPDPGRMQGYTF
cdr3_nt: TGCGCCAGCAGCCCCGACCCGGGGAGAATGCAGGGCTACACCTTC

j_call: TRBJ2-7
clone_size: -
d_call: TRBD1
v_call: TRBV6-5
cdr3_aa: CASTDRGYEQYF
cdr3_nt: TGTGCCAGCACAGACAGGGGCTACGAGCAGTACTTC

j_call: TRBJ2-1
clone_size: -
d_call: TRBD1
v_call: TRBV11-3
cdr3_aa: CASSLWPGGSNEQFF
cdr3_nt: TGTGCCAGCAGCTTATGGCCAGGGGGCTCCAATGAGCAGTTCTTC

j_call: TRBJ2-7
clone_size: few
d_call: TRBD2
v_call: TRBV29-1
cdr3_aa: CSVGGLAGGSSSYEQYF
cdr3_nt: TGCAGCGTGGGAGGACTAGCGGGAGGTTCTAGCTCCTACGAGCAGTACTTC

j_call: TRBJ2-1
clone_size: -
d_call: TRBD2
v_call: TRBV6-1
cdr3_aa: CASSPRRGVDNEQFF
cdr3_nt: TGTGCCAGCAGTCCCCGTCGGGGGGTAGACAATGAGCAGTTCTTC

j_call: TRBJ1-5
clone_size: -
d_call: TRBD1
v_call: TRBV4-1
cdr3_aa: CASSQPRDRDQPQHF
cdr3_nt: TGCGCCAGCAGCCAGCCCCGGGACAGGGATCAGCCCCAGCATTTT

j_call: TRBJ2-1
clone_size: -
d_call: -
v_call: TRBV25-1
cdr3_aa: CASTFEHEQFF
cdr3_nt: TGTGCCAGCACTTTTGAGCATGAGCAGTTCTTC

j_call: TRBJ2-5
clone_size: -
d_call: TRBD2
v_call: TRBV5-1
cdr3_aa: CASSEGTLAGETQYF
cdr3_nt: TGCGCCAGCAGCGAGGGAACACTAGCGGGAGAGACCCAGTACTTC

j_call: TRBJ1-3
clone_size: few
d_call: -
v_call: TRBV4-2
cdr3_aa: CASSPRSRGIGNTIYF
cdr3_nt: TGTGCCAGCAGCCCACGTTCTAGGGGAATTGGAAACACCATATATTTT

j_call: TRBJ2-3
clone_size: -
d_call: -
v_call: TRBV14
cdr3_aa: CASSLGLASSTDTQYF
cdr3_nt: TGTGCCAGCAGCCTCGGCCTAGCTTCTAGCACAGATACGCAGTATTTT

j_call: TRBJ2-3
clone_size: -
d_call: -
v_call: TRBV9
cdr3_aa: CASSVVLSTDTQYF
cdr3_nt: TGTGCCAGCAGCGTAGTACTTAGCACAGATACGCAGTATTTT

j_call: TRBJ2-5
clone_size: -
d_call: TRBD1
v_call: TRBV7-9
cdr3_aa: CASSVGQLRETQYF
cdr3_nt: TGTGCCAGCAGCGTGGGACAGCTTCGCGAGACCCAGTACTTC

j_call: TRBJ1-2
clone_size: -
d_call: -
v_call: TRBV30
cdr3_aa: CAWSEGAGHYGYTF
cdr3_nt: TGTGCCTGGAGTGAAGGGGCAGGACACTATGGCTACACCTTC

j_call: TRBJ1-5
clone_size: -
d_call: TRBD1
v_call: TRBV30
cdr3_aa: CAWSYRGDQPQHF
cdr3_nt: TGTGCCTGGAGCTACAGGGGAGACCAGCCCCAGCATTTT

j_call: TRBJ1-5
clone_size: few
d_call: TRBD1
v_call: TRBV30
cdr3_aa: CAWSSGQGKANQPQHF
cdr3_nt: TGTGCCTGGAGCTCGGGACAGGGGAAGGCGAATCAGCCCCAGCATTTT

j_call: TRBJ2-3
clone_size: -
d_call: TRBD1
v_call: TRBV28
cdr3_aa: CASNQRSGGTLDTQYF
cdr3_nt: TGTGCCAGCAACCAACGCTCAGGGGGTACATTAGATACGCAGTATTTT

j_call: TRBJ2-1
clone_size: few
d_call: TRBD2
v_call: TRBV29-1
cdr3_aa: CSVEEPSGSLNEQFF
cdr3_nt: TGCAGCGTTGAAGAACCTAGCGGGAGCCTCAATGAGCAGTTCTTC

j_call: TRBJ2-7
clone_size: -
d_call: -
v_call: TRBV6-5
cdr3_aa: CASSYSGTPYEQYF
cdr3_nt: TGTGCCAGCAGTTACTCCGGGACACCATACGAGCAGTACTTC

j_call: TRBJ2-5
clone_size: -
d_call: TRBD1
v_call: TRBV7-9
cdr3_aa: CASSLDRGETQYF
cdr3_nt: TGTGCCAGCAGCTTGGACAGGGGAGAGACCCAGTACTTC

j_call: TRBJ2-2
clone_size: -
d_call: TRBD1
v_call: TRBV5-4
cdr3_aa: CASSLGTGGNGELFF
cdr3_nt: TGTGCCAGCAGCCTGGGGACAGGGGGCAACGGGGAGCTGTTTTTT

j_call: TRBJ2-5
clone_size: few
d_call: -
v_call: TRBV7-9
cdr3_aa: CASSRRSRGETQYF
cdr3_nt: TGTGCCAGCAGCCGCCGGAGCCGCGGAGAGACCCAGTACTTC

j_call: TRBJ2-3
clone_size: few
d_call: TRBD1
v_call: TRBV28
cdr3_aa: CASMGQEKDTQYF
cdr3_nt: TGTGCCAGCATGGGACAGGAGAAAGATACGCAGTATTTT

j_call: TRBJ2-3
clone_size: few
d_call: -
v_call: TRBV9
cdr3_aa: CASSVNWRTDTQYF
cdr3_nt: TGTGCCAGCAGCGTAAATTGGCGCACAGATACGCAGTATTTT

j_call: TRBJ2-3
clone_size: few
d_call: TRBD2
v_call: TRBV30
cdr3_aa: CAWERGSTDTQYF
cdr3_nt: TGTGCCTGGGAGCGGGGGAGCACAGATACGCAGTATTTT

j_call: TRBJ2-3
clone_size: few
d_call: TRBD1
v_call: TRBV9
cdr3_aa: CASSVGQGVTDTQYF
cdr3_nt: TGTGCCAGCAGCGTAGGACAGGGAGTCACAGATACGCAGTATTTT

j_call: TRBJ2-3
clone_size: -
d_call: TRBD2
v_call: TRBV12-5
cdr3_aa: CASVLAGGTDTQYF
cdr3_nt: TGTGCTAGTGTCCTAGCGGGAGGCACAGATACGCAGTATTTT

j_call: TRBJ2-7
clone_size: -
d_call: TRBD2
v_call: TRBV10-3
cdr3_aa: CAIRGGSSYEQYF
cdr3_nt: TGTGCCATCAGAGGCGGGAGCTCCTACGAGCAGTACTTC

j_call: TRBJ2-7
clone_size: -
d_call: TRBD2
v_call: TRBV27
cdr3_aa: CASSLWGSGRGSYEQYF
cdr3_nt: TGTGCCAGCAGTTTATGGGGTAGCGGGAGAGGTTCCTACGAGCAGTACTTC

j_call: TRBJ2-1
clone_size: -
d_call: -
v_call: TRBV5-1
cdr3_aa: CASSYAFNEQFF
cdr3_nt: TGCGCCAGCAGCTATGCGTTCAATGAGCAGTTCTTC

j_call: TRBJ2-7
clone_size: -
d_call: -
v_call: TRBV2
cdr3_aa: CASSAPNEQYF
cdr3_nt: TGTGCCAGCAGTGCCCCAAACGAGCAGTACTTC

j_call: TRBJ1-2
clone_size: -
d_call: TRBD1
v_call: TRBV29-1
cdr3_aa: CSVLGTEHNYGYTF
cdr3_nt: TGCAGCGTTCTCGGGACAGAGCATAACTATGGCTACACCTTC

j_call: TRBJ2-1
clone_size: -
d_call: TRBD2
v_call: TRBV7-3
cdr3_aa: CASSLIGTSGTNEQFF
cdr3_nt: TGTGCCAGCAGCTTAATAGGGACTAGCGGAACCAATGAGCAGTTCTTC

j_call: TRBJ2-3
clone_size: few
d_call: -
v_call: TRBV30
cdr3_aa: CAWSSGSTDTQYF
cdr3_nt: TGTGCCTGGAGTTCAGGGAGCACAGATACGCAGTATTTT

j_call: TRBJ1-1
clone_size: few
d_call: -
v_call: TRBV29-1
cdr3_aa: CSVEEGRRFEAFF
cdr3_nt: TGCAGCGTTGAAGAGGGCCGTAGATTTGAAGCTTTCTTT

j_call: TRBJ2-5
clone_size: few
d_call: -
v_call: TRBV5-8
cdr3_aa: CASSKAAEETQYF
cdr3_nt: TGTGCCAGCAGTAAAGCGGCCGAAGAGACCCAGTACTTC

j_call: TRBJ2-7
clone_size: few
d_call: TRBD1
v_call: TRBV7-9
cdr3_aa: CASTKARTGEDEQYF
cdr3_nt: TGTGCCAGCACCAAAGCCCGGACAGGGGAGGACGAGCAGTACTTC

j_call: TRBJ2-7
clone_size: -
d_call: -
v_call: TRBV28
cdr3_aa: CASAHPGLSYEQYF
cdr3_nt: TGTGCCAGCGCACACCCGGGACTCTCCTACGAGCAGTACTTC

j_call: TRBJ1-2
clone_size: few
d_call: -
v_call: TRBV27
cdr3_aa: CASRETRSYGYTF
cdr3_nt: TGTGCCAGCAGGGAAACGAGGAGCTATGGCTACACCTTC

j_call: TRBJ2-1
clone_size: -
d_call: TRBD2
v_call: TRBV7-3
cdr3_aa: CASSFRLAGQFNEQFF
cdr3_nt: TGTGCCAGCAGCTTCCGACTAGCGGGACAGTTCAATGAGCAGTTCTTC

j_call: TRBJ2-7
clone_size: few
d_call: -
v_call: TRBV28
cdr3_aa: CASSLGRGSSYEQYF
cdr3_nt: TGTGCCAGCAGTTTGGGTCGGGGGAGCTCCTACGAGCAGTACTTC

j_call: TRBJ1-2
clone_size: -
d_call: -
v_call: TRBV5-4
cdr3_aa: CASSGSLQGSAGYTF
cdr3_nt: TGTGCCAGCAGCGGGTCCTTGCAGGGAAGTGCGGGCTACACCTTC

j_call: TRBJ1-2
clone_size: few
d_call: -
v_call: TRBV7-2
cdr3_aa: CASSLVGGRVEGYTF
cdr3_nt: TGTGCCAGCAGCTTAGTGGGAGGAAGGGTGGAGGGCTACACCTTC

j_call: TRBJ1-2
clone_size: -
d_call: -
v_call: TRBV6-1
cdr3_aa: CASRGESGAVYGYTF
cdr3_nt: TGTGCCAGCCGGGGGGAGTCGGGGGCTGTATATGGCTACACCTTC